These 29 T cell receptor beta chains originate from one sample sequenced in a study of Tregs in tolerant kidney transplant recipients. The protocol was immunoSEQ multiplex PCR, while the TCRdb copy is restricted to in-frame clones and leaves out a portion. The repertoire holds 60,000 or so clones, 70% to 90% seen once, with under 2.5% in the top ten. The source material was Tregs from blood, sampled before the transplant. The receptor source for this set is a human donor who received a combined kidney and bone marrow transplant.

The chain carries TRBV5-1 and TRBJ2-1; D gene ambiguous. CDR1 and CDR2 (germline): SGHRS, YFSETQ. V was clipped by 4 bases and J by 6 bases, with 11 bases between them. This CDR3 region has 13 residues. CDR3 coding DNA: TGCGCCAGCAGCCTGGCGCAGGTCAATGAGCAGTTCTTC. Translation: CASSLAQVNEQFF.

The table lists this clone with a few counts. The V and J genes are TRBV4-3 and TRBJ1-4; 10 bases are a match to TRBD1. V was clipped by 4 bases and J by 5 bases; unmatched bases: 7. CDR3 length equals 16 residues. CDR1 and CDR2 (germline): LGHNA, YSLEER. The CDR3 sequence: CASSLTWGQGNEKLFF. The CDR3 nucleotides are TGCGCCAGCAGCCTGACCTGGGGACAGGGGAATGAAAAACTGTTTTTT.

The chain is built from TRBV28 and TRBJ1-5; no definite D call. The CDR3 contains 15 residues. Trimming pared 5 bases from V and 1 base from J, leaving 12 bases between. CDR1 and CDR2 (germline): MDHEN, SYDVKM. CDR3 loop: CASSRAGGSNQPQHF. The CDR3 nucleotides are TGTGCCAGCAGTAGGGCAGGCGGAAGCAATCAGCCCCAGCATTTT.

This rearrangement joins TRBV29-1 to TRBJ1-1; unclear D gene. V dropped 4 bases and J dropped 4 bases, with 10 bases sitting between them. This CDR3 has 12 amino acids. Per germline, CDR1 SQVTM and CDR2 ANQGSEA. Here the CDR3 DNA reads TGCAGCGTTGTAAGGAGTACCACTGAAGCTTTCTTT. This encodes CSVVRSTTEAFF.

J is TRBJ2-1 and V is TRBV11-2, with D unclear. The V end lost 5 bases, the J end lost 0 bases, and 8 bases lay between the germline ends. Germline V gene sequence: CDR1 SGHAT, CDR2 FQNNGV. The CDR3 consists of 14 residues. This CDR3 is CASSAVSSYNEQFF. The DNA of the CDR3 is TGTGCCAGCAGCGCGGTGAGCTCCTACAATGAGCAGTTCTTC.

This clone was detected a few times. The chain recombines TRBV28 with TRBJ1-2; the D is unclear. CDR1 and CDR2 (germline): MDHEN, SYDVKM. Trimming pared 4 bases from V and 2 bases from J, leaving 5 bases between. CDR3 length: 12 residues. CDR3 in DNA: TGTGCCAGCAGTTACGGAAACTATGGCTACACCTTC. It yields the protein CASSYGNYGYTF.

The V gene is TRBV5-1, the J gene TRBJ2-7; 9 nucleotides agree with TRBD1. Germline V lookup: CDR1 SGHRS, CDR2 YFSETQ. The V segment lost 0 bases and the J segment 6 bases; nucleotides outside the gene matches: 1. The CDR3 sequence is 13 residues long. The CDR3 loop is CASSLVDRGEQYF. DNA of the CDR3: TGCGCCAGCAGCTTGGTGGACAGGGGCGAGCAGTACTTC.

The CDR3 sequence: CASTSTDTQYF. The CDR3 DNA reads TGTGCCAGCACCAGCACAGATACGCAGTATTTT. This chain uses TRBV2 with TRBJ2-3; D not certain. Germline-derived CDR1 and CDR2 are SNHLY and FYNNEI. Trimming removed 7 bases from V and 0 bases from J, with 2 bases in between. This CDR3 spans 11 amino acids.

J is TRBJ2-1 and V is TRBV6-1, with TRBD2 matching 8 bases. V was clipped by 7 bases and J by 6 bases; unmatched bases: 8. In germline, CDR1 is MNHNS, CDR2 SASEGT. The CDR3 is 14 residues long. The CDR3 nucleotides are TGTGCCAGCATGCCGGGACTAGTTCTCAATGAGCAGTTCTTC. Translation gives CASMPGLVLNEQFF.

This sequence joins TRBV6-5 and TRBJ1-1, with D possibly TRBD1 on 5 matching bases. The germline V gene has CDR1 MNHEY and CDR2 SVGAGI. The CDR3 consists of 13 residues. Trimming left V 2 bases short and J 5 bases short, with 9 bases between. The CDR3, as DNA: TGTGCCAGCAGTTACCGGAGGGGAACTGAAGCTTTCTTT. Translating it yields CASSYRRGTEAFF.

Concerning this clone itself: A clone one base away is much larger, so this may be a read error. This chain joins TRBV11-2 and TRBJ1-2; 8 bases align to TRBD1. CDR1 is SGHAT, CDR2 FQNNGV, per germline. CDR3 length: 13 residues. The junction had 4 bases not matched to a gene; V was cut back by 6 bases and J by 4 bases. This CDR3 is CASRQTGVYGYTF. The CDR3 coding sequence is TGTGCCAGCAGACAGACAGGGGTCTATGGCTACACCTTC. The variable domain in full, completed from reference TRBV11-2 and TRBJ1-2, reads EAGVAQSPRYKIIEKRQSVAFWCNPISGHATLYWYQQILGQGPKLLIQFQNNGVVDDSQLPKDRFSAERLKGVDSTLKIQPAKLEDSAVYLCASRQTGVYGYTFGSGTRLTVV.

This clone was counted between two and nine times. V is TRBV7-9 and J is TRBJ2-5; 8 bases line up with TRBD1. The V segment lost 4 bases and the J segment 3 bases; nucleotides outside the gene matches: 7. Per germline, CDR1 SEHNR and CDR2 FQNEAQ (reference sequence). The length of the CDR3 is 15 residues. The CDR3 nucleotides are TGTGCCAGCAGCTCGGTACAGGGGGGAGAAGAGACCCAGTACTTC. Its translation: CASSSVQGGEETQYF. The variable domain in full, completed from reference TRBV7-9 and TRBJ2-5, reads DTGVSQNPRHKITKRGQNVTFRCDPISEHNRLYWYRQTLGQGPEFLTYFQNEAQLEKSRLLSDRFSAERPKGSFSTLEIQRTEQGDSAMYLCASSSVQGGEETQYFGPGTRLLVL.

The gene calls are TRBV20-1 and TRBJ1-2, with a weak D call TRBD1 (5 bases). Germline CDR1 and CDR2: DFQATT and SNEGSKA (reference sequence). V gave up 7 bases and J gave up 2 bases, with 8 bases separating them. The CDR3 runs to 11 residues. CDR3 sequence reads: CSGGSNYGYTF. DNA for the CDR3: TGCAGTGGGGGCTCCAACTATGGCTACACCTTC.

This chain joins TRBV28 and TRBJ1-5; D is uncertain. V was pared by 5 bases and J by 9 bases, with 20 bases between. The CDR3 covers 15 residues. Germline V lookup: CDR1 MDHEN, CDR2 SYDVKM. CDR3 amino acids: CASSRYGVREWPQHF. CDR3 in DNA: TGTGCCAGCAGTCGGTATGGAGTCCGGGAGTGGCCCCAGCATTTT.

The chain couples TRBV6-5 to TRBJ2-7; 8 bases align to TRBD2. Looked up from germline, CDR1 is MNHEY and CDR2 is SVGAGI. This CDR3 region has 14 residues. Losses at the gene ends were 6 bases for V and 4 bases for J; bases not matched to a gene: 8. The CDR3 region is CASRRGTSSYEQYF. The CDR3 DNA reads as TGTGCCAGCAGACGCGGGACTAGTTCGTACGAGCAGTACTTC.

The CDR3 nucleotides are TGTGCCAGCAGCTCGCCAAATTCCAGCTCACAAAGTCGGGCCAACGTCCTGACTTTC. This codes for CASSSPNSSSQSRANVLTF. The chain joins TRBV7-4 to TRBJ2-6; D uncertain. Per germline, CDR1 SGHVT and CDR2 SQSDAQ. The CDR3 is made up of 19 amino acids. With 4 bases removed from V and 5 bases from J, the gap between germline ends came to 24 bases. The full variable domain, completed using reference TRBV7-4 and TRBJ2-6, is GAGVSQSPRYKVAKRGRDVALRCDSISGHVTLYWYRQTLGQGSEVLTYSQSDAQRDKSGRPSGRFSAERPERSVSTLKIQRTEQGDSAVYLCASSSPNSSSQSRANVLTFGAGSRLTVL.

This clone has more than one count but fewer than ten. V and J are TRBV5-1 and TRBJ2-5; possibly TRBD1 or TRBD2 for D (6 bases each). V was clipped by 4 bases and J by 6 bases, with 25 bases between them. This CDR3 is 17 amino acids long. Germline V lookup: CDR1 SGHRS, CDR2 YFSETQ. The CDR3 spells CASSPMVGGKGGKTQYF. CDR3 DNA: TGCGCCAGCAGCCCTATGGTCGGGGGCAAGGGGGGAAAGACCCAGTACTTC.

This clone was detected a few times. This chain connects TRBV25-1 to TRBJ2-1; D uncertain. Trimming left V 8 bases short and J 4 bases short, with 12 bases between. Germline V lookup: CDR1 MGHDK, CDR2 SYGVNS. This CDR3 has 13 amino acids. Here the CDR3 reads CASANTWYNEQFF. The CDR3 nucleotides are TGTGCCAGCGCCAACACTTGGTACAATGAGCAGTTCTTC.

The chain joins TRBV28 to TRBJ2-7; 9 nucleotides match TRBD2. Germline V gives CDR1 MDHEN, CDR2 SYDVKM. The CDR3 runs to 15 residues. J lost 3 bases, V lost 7 bases, and 10 bases had no gene match. CDR3 DNA sequence: TGTGCCAGCAATCCCAGCGGGAGGATCGTCTACGAGCAGTACTTC. It codes for CASNPSGRIVYEQYF.

V and J are TRBV28 and TRBJ1-5; D is unclear. This CDR3 region has 14 residues. Germline CDR1 reads MDHEN; CDR2 reads SYDVKM. Trimming cost V 8 bases and J 5 bases, with 16 bases left between them. CDR3 DNA: TGTGCCAGCGCCAGCCCCGGAGCATATCAGCCCCAGCATTTT. As protein: CASASPGAYQPQHF.

This clone appeared a few times. J is TRBJ2-7 and V is TRBV23-1; either TRBD1 or TRBD2 may fit D (5 bases each). TRBV23-1 is placed among ORFs of uncertain function. V lost 0 bases and J lost 7, with 16 bases in between. This CDR3 has 15 amino acids. The CDR3 sequence: CASSQSEGPIGEQYF. CDR3 DNA: TGCGCCAGCAGTCAATCAGAGGGGCCCATCGGGGAGCAGTACTTC.

The chain recombines TRBV7-9 with TRBJ2-5, with D perhaps being TRBD1 or TRBD2 (5 bases each). The CDR3 has 15 amino acids. V was clipped by 4 bases and J by 5 bases, with 17 bases between them. CDR1 and CDR2 (germline): SEHNR, FQNEAQ (reference sequence). This chain's CDR3 is CASSSGTEKKETQYF. CDR3 DNA: TGTGCCAGCAGCTCCGGGACCGAGAAGAAGGAGACCCAGTACTTC.

This chain joins TRBV19 and TRBJ1-1; no clear D. V lost 3 bases and J 4 bases, leaving 12 bases between the germline ends. This CDR3 region has 14 residues. From germline, CDR1 is LNHDA and CDR2 SQIVND (reference sequence). CDR3 residues: CASSIQVLGTEAFF. The CDR3 nucleotides are TGTGCCAGTAGTATTCAGGTCTTAGGCACTGAAGCTTTCTTT.

The chain is built from TRBV7-7 and TRBJ2-7, with D uncertain. The V end was cut by 0 bases, the J end by 5 bases, with 8 bases between. CDR3 length: 13 residues. Germline CDR1 and CDR2: SSHAT and FNYEAQ (reference sequence). The CDR3 reads CASSLALCDEQYF. In DNA form, the CDR3 reads TGTGCCAGCAGCTTAGCGCTGTGTGACGAGCAGTACTTC.

The rearrangement uses TRBV7-8 and TRBJ2-7; D might be TRBD1 or TRBD2, each matching 5 bases. The CDR3 covers 13 residues. Germline V gene data show CDR1 as SGHVS and CDR2 as FQNEAQ. The V end lost 5 bases, the J end lost 6 bases, and 14 bases lay between the germline ends. The DNA of the CDR3 is TGTGCCAGCAGCATTGGGGGAATGGTCGAGCAGTACTTC. It yields the protein CASSIGGMVEQYF.

This chain connects TRBV6-5 to TRBJ2-5; D is possibly TRBD2 (5 bases). Germline CDR1 is MNHEY and CDR2 is SVGAGI. The CDR3 has 11 amino acids. V was trimmed by 6 bases and J by 4 bases, leaving 6 bases between them. For the CDR3, the DNA is TGTGCCAGCAGGCTAGCAGAGACCCAGTACTTC. It translates to CASRLAETQYF.

This clone was observed a handful of times. The rearrangement links TRBV27 to TRBJ1-2; 10 bases are shared with TRBD1. Germline trimming cut 5 bases from V and 6 bases from J; bases unmatched to any gene: 12. This CDR3 spans 16 amino acids. Germline V gives CDR1 MNHEY, CDR2 SMNVEV (reference sequence). The CDR3 nucleotides are TGTGCCAGCAGTCCCCCGGGCCGGGACAGGGGAAATGGCTACACCTTC. Translating it yields CASSPPGRDRGNGYTF.

There are a few counts of this clone. This rearrangement joins TRBV5-1 to TRBJ1-1; 10 nucleotides align to TRBD1. J gave up 0 bases and V 2 bases, and 4 bases lay outside the gene matches. Germline V gene sequence: CDR1 SGHRS, CDR2 YFSETQ. The CDR3 covers 16 residues. Here the CDR3 reads CASSFDRGQVNTEAFF. The CDR3 DNA follows: TGCGCCAGCAGCTTCGACAGGGGGCAGGTGAACACTGAAGCTTTCTTT. The variable domain in full, completed from reference TRBV5-1 and TRBJ1-1, reads KAGVTQTPRYLIKTRGQQVTLSCSPISGHRSVSWYQQTPGQGLQFLFEYFSETQRNKGNFPGRFSGRQFSNSRSEMNVSTLELGDSALYLCASSFDRGQVNTEAFFGQGTRLTVV.

This sequence joins TRBV19 and TRBJ1-1; 9 positions match TRBD1. In germline, CDR1 is LNHDA, CDR2 SQIVND (reference sequence). The trim removed 3 bases at V and 1 base at J, leaving 3 bases unmatched. CDR3 length equals 15 residues. Here the CDR3 reads CASSIVGQGNTEAFF. Here the CDR3 DNA reads TGTGCCAGTAGTATTGTGGGACAGGGGAACACTGAAGCTTTCTTT.